This paragraph reports one T cell receptor (beta chain). Participants were aged 18 to 89 years from around 25 US areas. Cohort placement rested on clinical history that participants reported themselves. This entry belongs to a study of blood T cell repertoires in COVID-19. The germline V and J ends were trimmed by 1 base and 4 bases, with 11 bases remaining between them. Germline V gene lookup returns CDR1 SGDLS and CDR2 YYNGEE. CDR3 length equals 14 residues. The data were produced by immunoSEQ multiplex PCR, yet TCRdb's version contains in-frame clones alone and is incomplete. The sample shows about 140,000 clones, 70% to 85% of them seen only once.

The chain has TRBV9 and TRBJ1-2; D is uncertain. The TCR was taken from a woman younger than 30 who had been exposed to COVID-19. Source material: PBMCs or T cells enriched from blood (not recorded which). The CDR3 bases are TGTGCCAGCAGCGTAAGGGCGGGGTCCTATGGCTACACCTTC. Translation gives CASSVRAGSYGYTF.